This T cell receptor beta chain was found in a study of radiotherapy plus CTLA-4 blockade in lung cancer. In the study overall: Overall, 15% to 20% of patients showed an objective response, while about 29% attained disease control. Study results and caveats: According to reports, early shifts in blood T cell clones, alongside interferon-beta, forecast response most accurately. The study found tumor-derived TCR clones expanded in blood after radiotherapy plus ipilimumab.

Concerning this clone: Antigen: not known.

Focal radiation with ipilimumab CTLA-4 blockade was given to patients with chemo-refractory metastatic non-small-cell lung cancer. Repertoires were generated with immunoSEQ multiplex PCR, while TCRdb's copy carries only in-frame clones and drops some. The repertoire has tens of thousands of clones, roughly 83% of them found once; the top ten carry 8.5%. Looked up from germline, CDR1 is MNHNS and CDR2 is SASEGT. V gave up 0 bases and J gave up 3 bases; unmatched junction bases: 2. The CDR3 extends over 15 amino acids. This sequence originates from a human donor with non-small cell lung cancer who had a complete response to radiotherapy plus ipilimumab. Sequenced material: peripheral blood, taken from a patient treated with radiotherapy plus ipilimumab. The chain recombines TRBV6-1 with TRBJ1-1, with 9 bases aligning to TRBD1. The CDR3 coding sequence is TGTGCCAGCAGTGAAGCCGGGACAGGGTACACTGAAGCTTTCTTT. This translates into CASSEAGTGYTEAFF.